Detailed here is one T cell receptor beta chain. Its antigen is still unknown. Unique molecular identifiers were incorporated during preparation of the TCRbeta library. TCRdb reprocessed the PCR reads via MiXCR and lists one record per CDR3 protein. The table records about a million distinct CDR3 sequences, around 30% of them present only once. The entry originates in a study of T-cell reconstitution after alpha-beta-depleted transplantation in children. General observations from the study: In patients about two months after transplant, alpha-beta T cells reportedly arose from several hundred expanded graft clones. For some patients, TCRbeta diversity was high at day 60 because of recipient T cells and thymic progenitors that survived. T-cell counts and diversity at one year post-transplant came mainly from newly produced T cells.

The CDR3 covers 9 residues. The germline gives CDR1 SSHAT, CDR2 FNYEAQ (reference sequence). Sequenced material: PBMCs, mostly from graft donor cells, taken 360 days after TCRalphabeta/CD19-depleted stem cell transplant. The chain recombines TRBV7-7 with TRBJ2-1; tentatively, D is TRBD2 (6 bases). The sequence was obtained from a boy in the first two years of life who had a stem cell transplant for SCID, so the T cells may come from the graft donor. The CDR3 nucleotides are TGTGCGGTGGGAGGTGAGCAGTTCTTC. As protein: CAVGGEQFF.